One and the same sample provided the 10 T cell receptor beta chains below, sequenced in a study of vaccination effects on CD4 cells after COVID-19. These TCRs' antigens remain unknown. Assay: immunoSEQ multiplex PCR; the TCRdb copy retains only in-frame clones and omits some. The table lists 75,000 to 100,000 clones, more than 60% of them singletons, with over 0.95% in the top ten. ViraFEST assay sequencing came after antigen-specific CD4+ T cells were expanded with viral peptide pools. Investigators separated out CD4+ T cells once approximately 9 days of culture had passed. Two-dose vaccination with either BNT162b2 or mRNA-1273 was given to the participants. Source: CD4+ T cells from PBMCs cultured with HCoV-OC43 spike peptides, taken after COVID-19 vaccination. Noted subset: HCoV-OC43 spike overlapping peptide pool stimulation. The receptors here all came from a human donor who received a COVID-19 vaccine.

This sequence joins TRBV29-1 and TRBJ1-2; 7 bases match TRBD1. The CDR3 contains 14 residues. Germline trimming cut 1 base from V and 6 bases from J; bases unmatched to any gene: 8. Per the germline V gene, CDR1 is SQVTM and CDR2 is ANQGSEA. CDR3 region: CSVEAPRGSDGYTF. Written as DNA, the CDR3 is TGCAGCGTTGAAGCTCCCAGGGGGTCTGATGGCTACACCTTC.

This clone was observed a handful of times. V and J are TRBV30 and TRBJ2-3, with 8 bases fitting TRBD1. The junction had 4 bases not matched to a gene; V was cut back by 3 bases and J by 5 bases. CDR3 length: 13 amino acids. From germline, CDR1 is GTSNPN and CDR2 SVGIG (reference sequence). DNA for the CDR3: TGTGCCTGGAGCAGGGGGCGGGTAGATACGCAGTATTTT. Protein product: CAWSRGRVDTQYF.

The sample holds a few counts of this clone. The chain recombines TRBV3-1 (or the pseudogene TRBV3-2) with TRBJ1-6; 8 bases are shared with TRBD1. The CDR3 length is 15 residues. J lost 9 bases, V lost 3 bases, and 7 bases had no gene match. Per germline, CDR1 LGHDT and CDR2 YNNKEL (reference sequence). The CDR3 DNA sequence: TGTGCCAGCAGCCACACTCAGGGGGCGATTTCACCCCTCCACTTT. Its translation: CASSHTQGAISPLHF.

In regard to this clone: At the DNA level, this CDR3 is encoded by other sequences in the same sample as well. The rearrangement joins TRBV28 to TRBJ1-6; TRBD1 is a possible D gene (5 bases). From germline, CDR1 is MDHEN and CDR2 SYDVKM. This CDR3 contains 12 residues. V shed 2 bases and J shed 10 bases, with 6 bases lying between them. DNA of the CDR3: TGTGCCAGCAGTTTAGGGGGGTCACCCCTCCACTTT. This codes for CASSLGGSPLHF.

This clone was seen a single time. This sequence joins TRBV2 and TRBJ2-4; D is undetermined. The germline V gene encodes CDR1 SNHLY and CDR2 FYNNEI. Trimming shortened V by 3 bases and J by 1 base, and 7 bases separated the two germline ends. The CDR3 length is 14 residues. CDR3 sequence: CASSDRAAKNIQYF. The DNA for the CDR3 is TGTGCCAGCAGTGATCGGGCGGCCAAAAACATTCAGTACTTC.

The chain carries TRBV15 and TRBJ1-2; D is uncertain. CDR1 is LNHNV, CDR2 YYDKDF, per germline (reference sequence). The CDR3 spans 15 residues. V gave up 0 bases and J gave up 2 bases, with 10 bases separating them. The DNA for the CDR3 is TGTGCCACCAGCAGAGATGTTCCCTCAAACTATGGCTACACCTTC. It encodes CATSRDVPSNYGYTF.

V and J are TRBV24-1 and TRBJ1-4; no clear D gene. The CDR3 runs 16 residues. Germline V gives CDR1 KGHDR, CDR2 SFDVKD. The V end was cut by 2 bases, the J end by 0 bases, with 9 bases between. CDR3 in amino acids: CATSDSGRTTNEKLFF. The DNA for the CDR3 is TGTGCCACCAGTGATTCCGGACGGACAACTAATGAAAAACTGTTTTTT.

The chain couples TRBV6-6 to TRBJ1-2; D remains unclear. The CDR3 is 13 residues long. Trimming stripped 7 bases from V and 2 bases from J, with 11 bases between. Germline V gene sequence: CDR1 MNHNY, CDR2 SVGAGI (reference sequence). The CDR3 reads CASMGRVNYGYTF. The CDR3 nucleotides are TGTGCCAGCATGGGCAGAGTGAACTATGGCTACACCTTC.

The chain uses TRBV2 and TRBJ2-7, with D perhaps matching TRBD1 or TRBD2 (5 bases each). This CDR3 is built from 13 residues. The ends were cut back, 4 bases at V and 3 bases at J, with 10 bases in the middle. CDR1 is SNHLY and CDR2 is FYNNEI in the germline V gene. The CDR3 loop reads CASSGLRGYEQYV. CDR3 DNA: TGTGCCAGCAGTGGGCTGAGGGGCTACGAGCAGTACGTC.

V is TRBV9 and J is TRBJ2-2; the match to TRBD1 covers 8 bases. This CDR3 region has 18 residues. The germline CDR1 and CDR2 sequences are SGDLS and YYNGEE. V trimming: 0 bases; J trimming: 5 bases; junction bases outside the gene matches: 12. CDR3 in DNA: TGTGCCAGCAGCGTAGCCTTAGGAGGACAGGGTGGAACCGGGGAGCTGTTTTTT. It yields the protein CASSVALGGQGGTGELFF.